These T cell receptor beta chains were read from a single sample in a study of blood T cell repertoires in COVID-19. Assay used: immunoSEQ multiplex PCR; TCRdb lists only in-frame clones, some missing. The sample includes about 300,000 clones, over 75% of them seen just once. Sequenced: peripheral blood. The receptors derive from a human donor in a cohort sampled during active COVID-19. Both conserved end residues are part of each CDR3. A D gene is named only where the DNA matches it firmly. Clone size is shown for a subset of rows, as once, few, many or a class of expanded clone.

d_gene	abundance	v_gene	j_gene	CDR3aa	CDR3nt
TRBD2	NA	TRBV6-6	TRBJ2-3	CASSPQTSGSGNTQYF	TGTGCCAGCAGTCCTCAGACTAGCGGTTCGGGTAATACGCAGTATTTT
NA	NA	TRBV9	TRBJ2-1	CASSVTAGDFNEQFF	TGTGCCAGCAGCGTAACAGCAGGGGATTTCAATGAGCAGTTCTTC
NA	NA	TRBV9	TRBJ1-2	CASSVGWGDNYGYTF	TGTGCCAGCAGCGTAGGATGGGGAGACAACTATGGCTACACCTTC
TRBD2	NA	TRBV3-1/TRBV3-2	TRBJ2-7	CASSPGTSGTREQYF	TGTGCCAGCAGCCCCGGGACTAGCGGGACTCGCGAGCAGTACTTC
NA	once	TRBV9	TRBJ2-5	CASSANLNGGITVETQYF	TGTGCCAGCAGCGCTAACCTAAATGGGGGGATAACCGTGGAGACCCAGTACTTC
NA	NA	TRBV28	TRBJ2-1	CASLKPRSYNEQFF	TGTGCCAGCCTCAAGCCCCGCTCCTACAATGAGCAGTTCTTC
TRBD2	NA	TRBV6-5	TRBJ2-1	CASRTSGINEQFF	TGTGCCAGCAGGACTAGCGGGATCAATGAGCAGTTCTTC
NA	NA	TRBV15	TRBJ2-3	CATSRSSTDTQYF	TGTGCCACCAGCAGGTCTAGCACAGATACGCAGTATTTT
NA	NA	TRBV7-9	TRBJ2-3	CASSLTGDTQYF	TGTGCCAGCAGCTTAACAGGGGATACGCAGTATTTT
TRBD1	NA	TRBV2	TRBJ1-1	CASRDRGQTEAFF	TGTGCCAGCAGGGACAGGGGGCAGACTGAAGCTTTCTTT
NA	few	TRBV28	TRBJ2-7	CASSLSGITYEQYF	TGTGCCAGCAGTTTATCAGGGATAACCTACGAGCAGTACTTC
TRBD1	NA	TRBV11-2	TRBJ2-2	CASSLGQSYTGELFF	TGTGCCAGCAGCCTGGGACAGTCGTACACCGGGGAGCTGTTTTTT
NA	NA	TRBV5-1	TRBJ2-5	CASSFQQETQYF	TGCGCCAGCAGCTTTCAACAAGAGACCCAGTACTTC
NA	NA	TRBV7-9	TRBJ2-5	CASSSEETQYF	TGTGCCAGCAGCTCAGAAGAGACCCAGTACTTC
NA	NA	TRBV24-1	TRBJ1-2	CATSLSGNYGYTF	TGTGCCACCAGTTTATCAGGGAACTATGGCTACACCTTC
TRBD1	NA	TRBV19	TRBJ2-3	CASLPRDSFADTQYF	TGTGCCAGCCTACCAAGGGACAGTTTCGCAGATACGCAGTATTTT
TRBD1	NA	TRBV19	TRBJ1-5	CASSLTGPDQPQHF	TGTGCCAGTAGTCTGACAGGGCCGGATCAGCCCCAGCATTTT
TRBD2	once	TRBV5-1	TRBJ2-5	CASRPGSGGETQYF	TGCGCCAGCAGACCGGGCAGCGGGGGGGAGACCCAGTACTTC
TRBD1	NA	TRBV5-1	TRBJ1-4	CASRETGREKLFF	TGCGCCAGCAGGGAGACAGGGCGTGAAAAACTGTTTTTT
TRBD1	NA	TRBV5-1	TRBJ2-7	CASSLMTGTGHKQYF	TGCGCCAGCAGCTTGATGACCGGGACAGGGCACAAGCAGTACTTC
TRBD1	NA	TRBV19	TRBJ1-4	CASSDSGGGNEKLFF	TGTGCCAGTAGTGACTCAGGGGGCGGCAATGAAAAACTGTTTTTT
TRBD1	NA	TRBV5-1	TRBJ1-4	CASSITGTGGEKLFF	TGCGCCAGCAGCATCACCGGGACAGGGGGAGAAAAACTGTTTTTT
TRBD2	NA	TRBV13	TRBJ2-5	CASSLGPNAGGQETQYF	TGTGCCAGCAGCTTAGGCCCGAATGCGGGAGGGCAAGAGACCCAGTACTTC
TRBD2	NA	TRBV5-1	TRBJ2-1	CASEWGGSKNEQFF	TGCGCCAGCGAATGGGGCGGGAGCAAAAATGAGCAGTTCTTC
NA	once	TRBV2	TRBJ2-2	CASKLSNTGELFF	TGTGCCAGCAAACTCTCAAACACCGGGGAGCTGTTTTTT
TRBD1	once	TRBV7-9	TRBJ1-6	CASSRDSLNSPLHF	TGTGCCAGCAGCCGGGACAGCTTGAATTCACCCCTCCACTTT
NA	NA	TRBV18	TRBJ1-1	CASRFGMNTEAFF	TGTGCCAGCCGTTTCGGGATGAACACTGAAGCTTTCTTT
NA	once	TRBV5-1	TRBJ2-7	CASSLDSPRYEQYF	TGCGCCAGCAGCTTGGATAGTCCCCGCTACGAGCAGTACTTC
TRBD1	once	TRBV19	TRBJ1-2	CASSVGGQRMYGYTF	TGTGCCAGTAGTGTTGGGGGACAGCGAATGTATGGCTACACCTTC
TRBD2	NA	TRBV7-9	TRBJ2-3	CASSLASGRWYF	TGTGCCAGCAGCCTTGCTAGCGGGAGATGGTATTTT
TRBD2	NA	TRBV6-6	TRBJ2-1	CASSYSSGREQFF	TGTGCCAGCAGTTACTCTAGCGGGAGGGAGCAGTTCTTC
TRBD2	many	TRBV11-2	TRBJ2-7	CASSLHTLADEQYF	TGTGCCAGCAGCCTGCATACCCTAGCGGACGAGCAGTACTTC
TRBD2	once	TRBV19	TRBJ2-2	CASSVSGRRTGELFF	TGTGCCAGTAGTGTTAGCGGGAGGCGAACCGGGGAGCTGTTTTTT